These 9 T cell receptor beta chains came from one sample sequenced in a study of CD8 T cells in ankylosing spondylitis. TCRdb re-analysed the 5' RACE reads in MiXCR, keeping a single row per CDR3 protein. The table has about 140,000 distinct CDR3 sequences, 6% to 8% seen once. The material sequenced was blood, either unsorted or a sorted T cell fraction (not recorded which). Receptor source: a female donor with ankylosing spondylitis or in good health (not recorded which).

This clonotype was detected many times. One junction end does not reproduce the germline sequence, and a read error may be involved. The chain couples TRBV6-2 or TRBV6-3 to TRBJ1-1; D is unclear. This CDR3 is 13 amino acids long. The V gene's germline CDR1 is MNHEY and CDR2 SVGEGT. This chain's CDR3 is CASSWDAVWEGFF. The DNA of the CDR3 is TGTGCCAGCAGTTGGGATGCGGTTTGGGAAGGTTTCTTT.

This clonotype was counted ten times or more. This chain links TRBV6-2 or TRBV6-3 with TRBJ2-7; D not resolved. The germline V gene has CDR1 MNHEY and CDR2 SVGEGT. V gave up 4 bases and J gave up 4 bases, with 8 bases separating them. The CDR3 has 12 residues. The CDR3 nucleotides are TGTGCCAGCAGTTCACCTCCGTACGAGCAGTACTTC. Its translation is CASSSPPYEQYF.

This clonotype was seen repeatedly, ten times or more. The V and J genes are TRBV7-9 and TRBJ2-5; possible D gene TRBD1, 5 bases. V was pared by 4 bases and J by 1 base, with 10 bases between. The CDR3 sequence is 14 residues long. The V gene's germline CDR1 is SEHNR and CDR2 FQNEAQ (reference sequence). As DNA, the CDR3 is TGTGCCAGCAGCTCCAGGGTCCTCCAAGAGACCCAGTACTTC. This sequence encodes CASSSRVLQETQYF. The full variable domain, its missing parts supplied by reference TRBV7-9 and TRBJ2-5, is DTGVSQNPRHKITKRGQNVTFRCDPISEHNRLYWYRQTLGQGPEFLTYFQNEAQLEKSRLLSDRFSAERPKGSFSTLEIQRTEQGDSAMYLCASSSRVLQETQYFGPGTRLLVL.

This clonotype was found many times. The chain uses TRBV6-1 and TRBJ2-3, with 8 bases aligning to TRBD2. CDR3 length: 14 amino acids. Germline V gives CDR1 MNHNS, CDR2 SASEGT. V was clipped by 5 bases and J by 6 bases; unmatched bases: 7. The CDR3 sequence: CASSPGGAVDTQYF. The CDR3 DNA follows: TGTGCCAGCAGTCCGGGGGGGGCCGTGGATACGCAGTATTTT.

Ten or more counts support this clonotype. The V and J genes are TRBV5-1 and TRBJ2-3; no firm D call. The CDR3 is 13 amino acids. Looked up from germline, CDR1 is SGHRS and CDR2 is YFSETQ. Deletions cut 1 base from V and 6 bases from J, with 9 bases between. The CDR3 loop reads CASSLNPEDTQYF. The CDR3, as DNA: TGCGCCAGCAGCTTGAACCCCGAGGATACGCAGTATTTT. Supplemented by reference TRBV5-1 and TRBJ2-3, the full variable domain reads KAGVTQTPRYLIKTRGQQVTLSCSPISGHRSVSWYQQTPGQGLQFLFEYFSETQRNKGNFPGRFSGRQFSNSRSEMNVSTLELGDSALYLCASSLNPEDTQYFGPGTRLTVL.

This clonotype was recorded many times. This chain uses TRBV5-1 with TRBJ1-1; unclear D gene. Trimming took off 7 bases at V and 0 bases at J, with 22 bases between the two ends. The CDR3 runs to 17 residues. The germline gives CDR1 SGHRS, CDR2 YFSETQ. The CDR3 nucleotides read TGCGCCAGCGGACGGGCCTCGTCAGATCCCTTGAACACTGAAGCTTTCTTT. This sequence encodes CASGRASSDPLNTEAFF.

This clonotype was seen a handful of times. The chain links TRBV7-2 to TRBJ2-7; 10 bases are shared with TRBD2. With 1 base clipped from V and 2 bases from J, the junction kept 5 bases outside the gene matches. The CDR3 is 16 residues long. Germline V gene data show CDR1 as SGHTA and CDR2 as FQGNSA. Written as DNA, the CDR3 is TGTGCCAGCAGCTTAGTAGCGGGGGGACCCACCTACGAGCAGTACTTC. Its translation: CASSLVAGGPTYEQYF.

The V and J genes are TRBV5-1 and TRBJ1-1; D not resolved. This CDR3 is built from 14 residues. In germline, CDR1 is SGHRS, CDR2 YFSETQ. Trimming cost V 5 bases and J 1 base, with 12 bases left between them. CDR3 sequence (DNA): TGCGCCAGCAGAGAAGGCCCCGAGAACACTGAAGCTTTCTTT. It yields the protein CASREGPENTEAFF. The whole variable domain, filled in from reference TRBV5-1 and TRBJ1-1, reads KAGVTQTPRYLIKTRGQQVTLSCSPISGHRSVSWYQQTPGQGLQFLFEYFSETQRNKGNFPGRFSGRQFSNSRSEMNVSTLELGDSALYLCASREGPENTEAFFGQGTRLTVV.

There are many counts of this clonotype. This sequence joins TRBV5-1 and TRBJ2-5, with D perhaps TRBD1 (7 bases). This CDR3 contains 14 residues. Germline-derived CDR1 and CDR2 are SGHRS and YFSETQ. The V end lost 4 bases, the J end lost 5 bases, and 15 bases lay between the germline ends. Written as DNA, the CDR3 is TGCGCCAGCAGCCGGGGGACAGCTCAGGAGACCCAGTACTTC. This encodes CASSRGTAQETQYF.